This TCR beta chain was identified during a study of blood T cell repertoires in COVID-19. Study information: The samples span acute and convalescent COVID-19 from the United States, Italy and Spain. In each case, the material was cDNA or gDNA derived from T cells, B-cell-depleted T cells, or PBMCs.

Original processing methods: Estimation of nucleated cell counts relied on the amplification of reference gene primers. Clones were read by immunoSEQ multiplex PCR, and TCRdb kept only the in-frame ones, dropping some. V and J calls and clone size are given by that table; D and trimming were obtained from the DNA. There are roughly 30,000 clones in the sample; about 78% occur only once, and roughly 7.3% lies in the top ten. This clone was picked up a small number of times. Specimen: peripheral blood. The receptor was derived from a woman aged 60-75 years with acute or convalescent COVID-19.

The CDR3 sequence is CASSLNRGLSGGYTF. CDR3 DNA sequence: TGTGCCAGCAGCCTCAACAGGGGGCTGTCGGGTGGCTACACCTTC. J is TRBJ1-2 and V is TRBV3-1 (or the pseudogene TRBV3-2); the match to TRBD1 covers 9 bases. Germline V lookup: CDR1 LGHDT, CDR2 YNNKEL (reference sequence). The CDR3 totals 15 residues. V gave up 4 bases and J gave up 7 bases; unmatched junction bases: 10.